Here is one TCR beta chain with its context. Its specificity is unknown. The source of the sample is a study of graft-versus-host responses after intestinal transplantation. Turning to the study itself: Multivisceral, liver-intestinal, or isolated intestinal grafts were transplanted into recipients. Tacrolimus plus steroids were given to all recipients for two to three years, preceded by anti-thymocyte globulin induction.

Study-level findings and limits: Circulating GvH clones peaking coincided with falling HvG clones soon after transplant. GvH clones surfaced in recipient marrow, some emerging earlier in ileum or blood.

Profiling relied on immunoSEQ multiplex PCR, and the TCRdb table lists in-frame clones only, not all of them. The sample lists 90,000 to 150,000 clones, 85% to 95% occurring once. Trimming pared 8 bases from V and 6 bases from J, leaving 20 bases between. CDR1 and CDR2 (germline): SGHVS, FQNEAQ. The CDR3 is made up of 14 amino acids. The sequences come from unstimulated CD8+ T cells sorted from spleen or lymph node cells, collected before intestinal transplant. This clonotype was sampled from a human donor who received an intestinal transplant. The chain is built from TRBV7-8 and TRBJ2-7; D perhaps matches TRBD1 (5 bases). Here the CDR3 DNA reads TGTGCCAGCGTAGCACGCGGCAGGGTTTCCGAGCAGTACTTC. Amino acids: CASVARGRVSEQYF.